This T cell receptor beta chain was sequenced during a study of Ad26.COV2.S vaccination and SARS-CoV-2 variants. Whole-study findings and limits: An underestimation of total T cell responses may have resulted from the TCR breadth and depth analyses. Vaccinees showed greater spike-specific TCR breadth than placebo recipients.

Treatment of the sample: 15 to 20 received Ad26.COV2.S at low or high dose, single or two shots; a few received placebo; per-sample allocation not given. It was on day 63 after the first vaccine or placebo injection that samples were taken. Method: immunoSEQ multiplex PCR; TCRdb's copy keeps in-frame clones and lacks some. The sample yields about 420,000 clones, more than 75% seen once. On this clone itself: What it binds is unknown.

The CDR3 covers 10 residues. Germline lookup yields CDR1 ENHRY and CDR2 SYGVKD. V was clipped by 8 bases and J by 12 bases, with 12 bases between them. The V gene is TRBV10-3, the J gene TRBJ2-3; TRBD1 is a possible D gene (6 bases). The specimen was peripheral blood, collected in a trial of Ad26.COV2.S vaccine versus placebo. The source is a person aged 18-60 years who received the Ad26.COV2.S COVID-19 vaccine or a placebo. In nucleotides, the CDR3 is TGTGCCATCGGACAGCAGATTCAGTATTTT. It yields the protein CAIGQQIQYF.